This entry is about one T cell receptor beta chain. The antigen is unknown. This sample stems from a study of T cells in localized non-small cell lung cancer. Study-level points and caveats: A higher density of T cells in blood coincided with extended overall survival. Analysis by sequencing included only one tumor region, so heterogeneity remains possible.

Measured with immunoSEQ multiplex PCR; TCRdb has only the in-frame clones, and not every one. The sample shows 15,000 to 25,000 clones, approximately 91% of them seen only once. V was pared by 4 bases and J by 2 bases, with 14 bases of the junction left unmatched. The germline CDR1 and CDR2 sequences are LNHDA and SQIVND (reference sequence). This CDR3 has 18 residues. The specimen comprised peripheral blood, sampled before any cancer treatment. This TCR was sampled from a man aged 40-75 years with stage I lung adenocarcinoma. The chain combines TRBV19 with TRBJ2-7; 10 nucleotides align to TRBD2. Here the CDR3 DNA reads TGTGCCAGTAGTAACCCCGGAAGTAGCGGGAGGTTCGCCTACGAGCAGTACTTC. It is translated as CASSNPGSSGRFAYEQYF. The complete variable domain, with remaining parts taken from reference TRBV19 and TRBJ2-7, reads DGGITQSPKYLFRKEGQNVTLSCEQNLNHDAMYWYRQDPGQGLRLIYYSQIVNDFQKGDIAEGYSVSREKKESFPLTVTSAQKNPTAFYLCASSNPGSSGRFAYEQYFGPGTRLTVT.